This T cell receptor (beta chain) is drawn from a study of T cell repertoires in cytomegalovirus infection. As for the study in general: Public TCR beta signatures marked donors with CMV infection and the matching HLA. Findings of the study overall: The cumulative frequency of public TCR beta families distinguished individuals who carried CMV together with the relevant HLA. There were HLA-C-restricted CMV-specific TCR beta clonotypes dominating the ex vivo response.

Trimming removed 6 bases at V and 7 bases at J, with 16 bases between. The CDR3 has 13 amino acids. On this clonotype itself: What it binds is not known.

Using its own MiXCR run on the reads, TCRdb lists one record per CDR3 protein. The sample includes 150,000 to 200,000 distinct CDR3 sequences, roughly a fifth of them seen just once. The receptor comes from a human donor in good health (CMV status not recorded). Some clones in this sample may be carry-over from other donors' samples. V and J are TRBV12-3 or TRBV12-4 and TRBJ2-7; tentatively, D is TRBD1 or TRBD2 (5 bases each). The sample taken for sequencing was PBMCs. The CDR3 protein is CASSPRQTGEQYF. CDR3 in DNA: TGTGCCAGCAGCCCTAGACAGACGGGAGAGCAGTACTTC.